This TCR beta chain was observed in a study of T cell repertoires in cytomegalovirus infection. Study in general: In the study, CMV epitopes included recently identified HLA-C-restricted and well-studied HLA-B-restricted ones. It can be stated that public TCR beta signatures indicated CMV infection as well as a matching HLA type. The study's findings and limits: The cumulative frequency of public TCR beta families distinguished individuals who carried CMV together with the relevant HLA. In two of eight donors, the top clonotype was HLA-C-restricted CMV-specific.

V shed 10 bases and J shed 6 bases, with 16 bases lying between them. Germline V CDR1 and CDR2: MNHEY, SMNVEV (reference sequence). The CDR3 has 12 residues. About this clonotype: Its matching antigen is unknown.

TCRdb passed the reads through MiXCR, listing each CDR3 protein once. The sample has approximately 150,000 distinct CDR3 sequences, roughly 22% seen once; the top ten hold roughly 25%. This specimen consisted of CD8+ T cells from cultured PBMCs, obtained from culture after CMV antigen stimulation. The clonotype originates from a human donor in good health (CMV status not recorded). Some clones in this sample may be carry-over from other donors' samples. This chain connects TRBV27 to TRBJ2-7; TRBD1 might be the D (6 bases). The chain's CDR3 is CATQQGNGEQYF. The CDR3 DNA reads TGTGCCACCCAACAGGGAAACGGCGAGCAGTACTTC.